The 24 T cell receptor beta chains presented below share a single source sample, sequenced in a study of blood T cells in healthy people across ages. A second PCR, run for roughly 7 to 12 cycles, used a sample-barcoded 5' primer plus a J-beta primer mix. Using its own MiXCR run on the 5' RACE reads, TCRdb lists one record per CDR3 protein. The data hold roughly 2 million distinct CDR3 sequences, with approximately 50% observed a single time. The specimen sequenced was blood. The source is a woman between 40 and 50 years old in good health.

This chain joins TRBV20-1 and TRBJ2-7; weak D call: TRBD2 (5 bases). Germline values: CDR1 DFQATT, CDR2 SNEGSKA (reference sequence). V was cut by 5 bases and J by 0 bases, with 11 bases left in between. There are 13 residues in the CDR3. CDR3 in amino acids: CSAVTGSSYEQYF. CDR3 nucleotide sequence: TGCAGTGCTGTGACGGGGAGCTCCTACGAGCAGTACTTC.

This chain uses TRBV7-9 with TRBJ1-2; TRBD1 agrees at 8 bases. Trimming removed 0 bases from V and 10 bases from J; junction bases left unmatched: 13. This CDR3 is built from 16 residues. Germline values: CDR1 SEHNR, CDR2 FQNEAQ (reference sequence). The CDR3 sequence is CASSLAGVGTGGFYTF. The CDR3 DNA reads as TGTGCCAGCAGCTTAGCTGGGGTGGGGACAGGCGGGTTCTACACCTTC.

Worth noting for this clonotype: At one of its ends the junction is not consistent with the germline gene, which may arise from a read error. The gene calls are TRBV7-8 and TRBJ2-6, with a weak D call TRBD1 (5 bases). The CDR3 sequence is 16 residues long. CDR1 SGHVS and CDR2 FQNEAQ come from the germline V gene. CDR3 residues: CASSHTQVSGANVLTF. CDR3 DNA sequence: TGTGCCAGCAGTCATACTCAGGTCTCTGGGGCCAACGTTCTGACTTTC.

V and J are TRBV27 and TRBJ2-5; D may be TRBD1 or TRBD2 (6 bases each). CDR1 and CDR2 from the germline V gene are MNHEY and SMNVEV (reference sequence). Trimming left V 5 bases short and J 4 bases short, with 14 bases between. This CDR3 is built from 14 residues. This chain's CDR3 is CASSPRTAGETQYF. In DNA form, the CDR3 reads TGTGCCAGCAGTCCCCGGACAGCGGGAGAGACCCAGTACTTC.

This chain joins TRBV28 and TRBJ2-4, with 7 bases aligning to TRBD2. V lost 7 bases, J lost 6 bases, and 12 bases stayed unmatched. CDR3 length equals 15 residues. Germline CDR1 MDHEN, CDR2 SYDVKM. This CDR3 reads CASTLGGTTGNIQYF. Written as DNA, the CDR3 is TGTGCCAGCACTCTCGGGGGGACCACGGGAAACATTCAGTACTTC.

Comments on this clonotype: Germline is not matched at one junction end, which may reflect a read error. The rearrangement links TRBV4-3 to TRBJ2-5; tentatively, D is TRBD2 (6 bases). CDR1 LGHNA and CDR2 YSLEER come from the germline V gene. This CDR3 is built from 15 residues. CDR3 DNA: TGCGCCAGCAGCCAAGAGGGGAGCGGGTTCGAGACCCGGTACTTC. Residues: CASSQEGSGFETRYF.

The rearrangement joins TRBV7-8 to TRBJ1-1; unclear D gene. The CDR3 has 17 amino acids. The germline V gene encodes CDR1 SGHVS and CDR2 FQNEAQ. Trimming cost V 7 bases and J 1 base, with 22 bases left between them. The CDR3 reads CASTPDKLALANTEAFF. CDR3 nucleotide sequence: TGTGCCAGCACTCCCGACAAGTTGGCTTTGGCGAACACTGAAGCTTTCTTT. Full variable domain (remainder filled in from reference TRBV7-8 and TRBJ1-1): GAGVSQSPRYKVAKRGQDVALRCDPISGHVSLFWYQQALGQGPEFLTYFQNEAQLDKSGLPSDRFFAERPEGSVSTLKIQRTQQEDSAVYLCASTPDKLALANTEAFFGQGTRLTVV.

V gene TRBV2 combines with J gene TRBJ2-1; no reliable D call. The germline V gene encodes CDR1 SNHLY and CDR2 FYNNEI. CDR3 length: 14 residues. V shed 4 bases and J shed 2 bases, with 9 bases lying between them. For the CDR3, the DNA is TGTGCCAGCAGTGTAGGGATTACCTACAATGAGCAGTTCTTC. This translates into CASSVGITYNEQFF.

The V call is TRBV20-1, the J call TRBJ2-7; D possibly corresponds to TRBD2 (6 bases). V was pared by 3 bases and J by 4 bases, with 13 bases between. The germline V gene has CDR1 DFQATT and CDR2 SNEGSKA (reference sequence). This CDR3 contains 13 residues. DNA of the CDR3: TGCAGTGCTAGGAGCCACCGGGGGTACGAGCAGTACTTC. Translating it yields CSARSHRGYEQYF.

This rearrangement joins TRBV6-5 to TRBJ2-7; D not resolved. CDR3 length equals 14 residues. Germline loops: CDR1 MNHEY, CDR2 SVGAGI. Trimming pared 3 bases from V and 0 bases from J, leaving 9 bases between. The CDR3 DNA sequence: TGTGCCAGCAGTTATGTGGCGAACTCCTACGAGCAGTACTTC. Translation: CASSYVANSYEQYF.

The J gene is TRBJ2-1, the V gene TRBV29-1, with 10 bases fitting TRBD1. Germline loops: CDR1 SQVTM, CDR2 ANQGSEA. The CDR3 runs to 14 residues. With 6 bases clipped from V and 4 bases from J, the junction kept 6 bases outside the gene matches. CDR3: CSVKDRGVYNEQFF. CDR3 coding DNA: TGCAGCGTAAAGGACAGGGGGGTATACAATGAGCAGTTCTTC.

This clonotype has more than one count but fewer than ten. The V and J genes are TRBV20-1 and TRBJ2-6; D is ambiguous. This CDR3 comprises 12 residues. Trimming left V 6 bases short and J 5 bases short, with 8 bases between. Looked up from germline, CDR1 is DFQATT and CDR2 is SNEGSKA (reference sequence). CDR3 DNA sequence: TGCAGTGCGAAAACCAGGGCCAACGTCCTGACTTTC. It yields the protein CSAKTRANVLTF.

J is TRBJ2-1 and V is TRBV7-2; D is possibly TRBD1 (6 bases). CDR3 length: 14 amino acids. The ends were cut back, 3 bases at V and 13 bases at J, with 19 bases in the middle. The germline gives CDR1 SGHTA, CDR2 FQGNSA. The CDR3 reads CASSFGTRAQAQFF. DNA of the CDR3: TGTGCCAGCAGCTTTGGGACAAGGGCCCAGGCACAGTTCTTC.

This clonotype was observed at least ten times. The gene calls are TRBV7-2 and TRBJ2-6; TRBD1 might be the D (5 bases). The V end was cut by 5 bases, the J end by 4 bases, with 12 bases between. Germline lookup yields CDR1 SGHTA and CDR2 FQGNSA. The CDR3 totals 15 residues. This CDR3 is CASSLRVTGANVLTF. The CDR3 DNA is TGTGCCAGCAGCCTCAGGGTAACAGGGGCCAACGTCCTGACTTTC.

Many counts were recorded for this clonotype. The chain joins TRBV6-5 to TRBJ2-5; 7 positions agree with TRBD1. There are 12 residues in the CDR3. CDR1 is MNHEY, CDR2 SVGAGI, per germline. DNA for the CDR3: TGTGCTTCGAAATCAGGGGGAGAGACCCAGTACTTC. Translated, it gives CASKSGGETQYF.

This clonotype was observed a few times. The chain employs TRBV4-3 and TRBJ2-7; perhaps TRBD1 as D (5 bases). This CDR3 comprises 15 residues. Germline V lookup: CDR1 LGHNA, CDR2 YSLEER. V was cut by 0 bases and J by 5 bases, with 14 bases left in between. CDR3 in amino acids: CASSQDKSQGHEQYF. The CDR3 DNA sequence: TGCGCCAGCAGCCAAGATAAGAGCCAGGGCCACGAGCAGTACTTC.

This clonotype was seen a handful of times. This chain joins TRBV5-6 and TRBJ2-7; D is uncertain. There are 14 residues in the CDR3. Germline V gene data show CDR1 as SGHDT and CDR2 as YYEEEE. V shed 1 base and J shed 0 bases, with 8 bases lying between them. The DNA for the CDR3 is TGTGCCAGCAGCTTGATGCTCCGCTCCTACGAGCAGTACTTC. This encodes CASSLMLRSYEQYF.

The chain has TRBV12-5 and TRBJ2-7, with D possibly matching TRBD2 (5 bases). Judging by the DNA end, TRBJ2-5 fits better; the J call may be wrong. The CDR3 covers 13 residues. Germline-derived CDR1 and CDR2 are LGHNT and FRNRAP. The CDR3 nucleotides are TGTGCTAGTGGCCTCGGTGGCGGGGAGACCCAGTACTTC. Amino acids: CASGLGGGETQYF.

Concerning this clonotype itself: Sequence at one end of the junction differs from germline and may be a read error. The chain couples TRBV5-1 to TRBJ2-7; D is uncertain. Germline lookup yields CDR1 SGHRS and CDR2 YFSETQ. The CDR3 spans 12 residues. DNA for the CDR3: TGCGCCAGCAGCTTGCCAAAGGGCGAGCGGTACTTC. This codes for CASSLPKGERYF.

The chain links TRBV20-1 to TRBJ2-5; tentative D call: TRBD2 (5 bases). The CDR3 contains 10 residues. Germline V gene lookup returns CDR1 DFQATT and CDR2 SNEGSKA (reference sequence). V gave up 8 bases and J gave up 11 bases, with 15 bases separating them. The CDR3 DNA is TGCAGTCTCGGACTGAATGAGCAGTACTTC. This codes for CSLGLNEQYF.

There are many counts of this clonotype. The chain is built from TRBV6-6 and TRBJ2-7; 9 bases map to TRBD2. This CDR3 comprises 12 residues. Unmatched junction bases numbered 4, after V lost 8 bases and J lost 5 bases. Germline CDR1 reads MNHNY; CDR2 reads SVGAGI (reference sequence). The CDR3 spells CASQVAGDEQYF. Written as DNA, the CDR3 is TGTGCCAGCCAGGTAGCGGGGGACGAGCAGTACTTC.

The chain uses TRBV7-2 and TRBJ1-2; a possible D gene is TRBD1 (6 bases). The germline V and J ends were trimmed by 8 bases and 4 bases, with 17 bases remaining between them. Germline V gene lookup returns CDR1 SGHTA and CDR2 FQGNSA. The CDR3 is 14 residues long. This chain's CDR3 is CASGGDQGSYGYTF. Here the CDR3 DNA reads TGTGCCAGCGGCGGGGATCAGGGGAGCTATGGCTACACCTTC.

CDR3 amino acids: CASSRGTGEGEQYF. The CDR3 DNA reads as TGTGCCAGCAGCCGGGGGACAGGGGAAGGCGAGCAGTACTTC. This chain connects TRBV11-2 to TRBJ2-5; TRBD1 agrees at 10 bases. The last part of the DNA fits TRBJ2-7 better; the J call may be wrong. This CDR3 is built from 14 residues. Per germline, CDR1 SGHAT and CDR2 FQNNGV.

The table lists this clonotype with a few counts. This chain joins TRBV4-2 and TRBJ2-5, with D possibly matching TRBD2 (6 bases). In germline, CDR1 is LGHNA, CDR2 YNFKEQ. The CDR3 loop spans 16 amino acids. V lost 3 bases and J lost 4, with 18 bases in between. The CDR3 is CASSQGGQTLGETQYF. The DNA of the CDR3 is TGTGCCAGCAGCCAGGGAGGCCAAACCCTGGGAGAGACCCAGTACTTC.